This T cell receptor (beta chain) derives from a study of T cell repertoires in cytomegalovirus infection. The overall study: HLA-B-restricted CMV epitopes that are well studied, plus recently identified HLA-C-restricted ones, were used by the study. Indicated by public TCR beta signatures were CMV infection and matching HLA type. Study conclusions and caveats: CMV-specific TCR beta clonotypes restricted by HLA-C were the ones dominating the ex vivo response.

This CDR3 has 15 residues. CDR1 MGHRA and CDR2 YSYEKL come from the germline V gene. Many counts were recorded for this clonotype. The antigen is undetermined. Germline is not matched at one junction end, which may reflect a read error. TCRdb reanalysed the reads using MiXCR and keeps one entry per CDR3 protein. The sample yields about 900,000 distinct CDR3 sequences, about 33% seen once. This receptor was identified in a human donor in good health (CMV status not recorded). Some clones in this sample may be carry-over from other donors' samples. The chain links TRBV4-1 to TRBJ2-7; 12 nucleotides match TRBD1. The starting material was cultured CD8+ T cells from PBMCs, obtained from culture after CMV antigen stimulation. CDR3 DNA: TGTGCCAGCAGCCAACCGGGACAGGGGGCTTACGAGCAGTACTTC. It yields the protein CASSQPGQGAYEQYF.